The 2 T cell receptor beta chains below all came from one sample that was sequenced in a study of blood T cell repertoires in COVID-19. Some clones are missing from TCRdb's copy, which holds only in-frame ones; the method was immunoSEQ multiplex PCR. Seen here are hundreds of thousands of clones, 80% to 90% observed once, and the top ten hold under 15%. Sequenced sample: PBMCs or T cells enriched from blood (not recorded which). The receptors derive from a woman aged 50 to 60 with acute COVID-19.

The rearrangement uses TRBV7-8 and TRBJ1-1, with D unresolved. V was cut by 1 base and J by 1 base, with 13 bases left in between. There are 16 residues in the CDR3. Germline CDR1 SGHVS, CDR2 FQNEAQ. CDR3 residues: CASSLVTSSRNTEAFF. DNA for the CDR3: TGTGCCAGCAGCTTAGTAACATCTTCTCGGAACACTGAAGCTTTCTTT.

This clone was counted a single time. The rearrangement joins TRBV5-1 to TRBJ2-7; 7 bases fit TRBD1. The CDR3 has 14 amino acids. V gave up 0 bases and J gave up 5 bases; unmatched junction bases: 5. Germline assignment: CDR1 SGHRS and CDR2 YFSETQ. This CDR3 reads CASSLGQGINEQYF. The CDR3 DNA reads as TGCGCCAGCAGCTTGGGACAGGGTATTAACGAGCAGTACTTC.